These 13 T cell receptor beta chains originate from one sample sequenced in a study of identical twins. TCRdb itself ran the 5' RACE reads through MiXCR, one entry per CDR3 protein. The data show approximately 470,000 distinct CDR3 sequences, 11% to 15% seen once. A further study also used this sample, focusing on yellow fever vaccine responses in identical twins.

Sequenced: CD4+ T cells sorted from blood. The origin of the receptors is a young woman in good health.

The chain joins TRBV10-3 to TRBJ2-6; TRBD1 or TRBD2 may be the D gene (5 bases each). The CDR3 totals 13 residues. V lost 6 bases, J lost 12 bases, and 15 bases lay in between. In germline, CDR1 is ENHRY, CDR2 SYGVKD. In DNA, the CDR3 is TGTGCCATCAGCCCCCGGGACGGTCCCGTCCTGACTTTC. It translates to CAISPRDGPVLTF.

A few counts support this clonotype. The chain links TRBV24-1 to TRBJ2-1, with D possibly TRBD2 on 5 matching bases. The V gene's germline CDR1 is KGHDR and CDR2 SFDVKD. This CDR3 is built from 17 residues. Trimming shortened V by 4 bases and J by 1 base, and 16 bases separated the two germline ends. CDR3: CATSDPRGGASYNEQFF. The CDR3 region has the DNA TGTGCCACCAGTGACCCTCGTGGAGGTGCGTCCTACAATGAGCAGTTCTTC.

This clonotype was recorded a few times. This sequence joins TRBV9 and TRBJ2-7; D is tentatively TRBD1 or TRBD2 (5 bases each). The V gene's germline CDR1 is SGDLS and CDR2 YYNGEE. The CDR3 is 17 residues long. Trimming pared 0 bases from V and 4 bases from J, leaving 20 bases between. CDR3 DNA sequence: TGTGCCAGCAGCGTAGTTGGGTCGGGACGGTACAATTACGAGCAGTACTTC. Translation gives CASSVVGSGRYNYEQYF.

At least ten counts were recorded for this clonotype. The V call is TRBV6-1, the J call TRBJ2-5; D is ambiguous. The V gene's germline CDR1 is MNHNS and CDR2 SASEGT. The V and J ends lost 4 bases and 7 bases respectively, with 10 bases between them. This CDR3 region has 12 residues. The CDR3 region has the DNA TGTGCCAGCAGTGTCCTCACTATGACCCAGTACTTC. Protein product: CASSVLTMTQYF.

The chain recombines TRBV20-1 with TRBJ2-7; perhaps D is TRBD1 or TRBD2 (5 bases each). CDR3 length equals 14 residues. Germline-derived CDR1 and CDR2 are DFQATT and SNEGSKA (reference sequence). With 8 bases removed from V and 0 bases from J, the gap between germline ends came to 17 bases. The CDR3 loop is CSTPGPTHSYEQYF. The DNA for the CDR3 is TGCAGTACTCCGGGGCCAACACACTCCTACGAGCAGTACTTC.

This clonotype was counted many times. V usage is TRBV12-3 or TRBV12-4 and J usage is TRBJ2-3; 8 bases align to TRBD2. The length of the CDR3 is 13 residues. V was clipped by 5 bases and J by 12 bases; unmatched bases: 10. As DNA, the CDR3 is TGTGCCAGCAGTCCCCGGGTAGCGGGATCCCAGTATTTT. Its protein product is CASSPRVAGSQYF.

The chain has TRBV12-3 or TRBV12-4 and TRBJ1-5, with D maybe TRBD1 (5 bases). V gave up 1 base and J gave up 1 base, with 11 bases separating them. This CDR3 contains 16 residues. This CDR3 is CASSLEKGKSNQPQHF. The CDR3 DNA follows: TGTGCCAGCAGTTTAGAGAAGGGGAAGAGCAATCAGCCCCAGCATTTT.

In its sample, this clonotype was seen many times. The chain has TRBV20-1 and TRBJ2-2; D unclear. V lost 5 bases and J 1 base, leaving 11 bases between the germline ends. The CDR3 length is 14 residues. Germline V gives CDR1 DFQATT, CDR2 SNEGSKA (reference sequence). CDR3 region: CSAYMRQNTGELFF. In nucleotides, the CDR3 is TGCAGTGCTTATATGAGACAGAACACCGGGGAGCTGTTTTTT.

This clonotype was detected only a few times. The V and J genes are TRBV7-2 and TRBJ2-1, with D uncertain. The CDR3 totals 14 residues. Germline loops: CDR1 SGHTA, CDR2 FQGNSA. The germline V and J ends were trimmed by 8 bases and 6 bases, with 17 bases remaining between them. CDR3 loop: CASAVGIWGNEQFF. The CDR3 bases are TGTGCCAGCGCAGTAGGGATCTGGGGCAATGAGCAGTTCTTC.

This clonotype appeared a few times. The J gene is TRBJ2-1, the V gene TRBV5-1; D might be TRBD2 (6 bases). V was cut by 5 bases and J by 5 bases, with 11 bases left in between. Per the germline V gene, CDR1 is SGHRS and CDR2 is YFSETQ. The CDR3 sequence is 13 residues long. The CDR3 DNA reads TGCGCCAGCAGGAGGGACTTCAACAATGAGCAGTTCTTC. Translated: CASRRDFNNEQFF.

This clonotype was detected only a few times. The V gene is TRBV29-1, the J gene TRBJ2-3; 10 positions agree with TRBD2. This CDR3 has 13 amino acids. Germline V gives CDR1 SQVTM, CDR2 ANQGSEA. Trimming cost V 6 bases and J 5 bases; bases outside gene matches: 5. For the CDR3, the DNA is TGCAGCGTAAGAGCGGGGGGGCAAGATACGCAGTATTTT. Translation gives CSVRAGGQDTQYF.

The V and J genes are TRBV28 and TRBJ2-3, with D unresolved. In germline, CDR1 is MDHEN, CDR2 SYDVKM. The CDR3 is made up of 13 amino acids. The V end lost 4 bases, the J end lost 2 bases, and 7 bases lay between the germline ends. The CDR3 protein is CASSSPHTDTQYF. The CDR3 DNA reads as TGTGCCAGCAGTTCCCCGCACACAGATACGCAGTATTTT.

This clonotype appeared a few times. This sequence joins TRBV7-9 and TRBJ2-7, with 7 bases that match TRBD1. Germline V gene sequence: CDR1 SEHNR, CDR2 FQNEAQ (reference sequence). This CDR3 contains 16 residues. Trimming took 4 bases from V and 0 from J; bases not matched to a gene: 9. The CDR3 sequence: CASSSQQGSISYEQYF. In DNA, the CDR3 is TGTGCCAGCAGCTCACAACAGGGGAGTATCTCCTACGAGCAGTACTTC.